The next 14 T cell receptor beta chains were all read from a single sample in a study of blood T cell repertoires in COVID-19. Here immunoSEQ multiplex PCR was the method, and the copy in TCRdb shows in-frame clones only, minus some. The sample consists of 18,000 or so clones, 80% to 90% of them appearing once. The sample taken for sequencing was peripheral blood. These receptors came from a man aged 55 to 69 with active COVID-19.

The chain couples TRBV12-5 to TRBJ2-1; 7 bases fit TRBD2. The CDR3 runs to 15 residues. V trimming: 3 bases; J trimming: 3 bases; junction bases outside the gene matches: 5. The germline gives CDR1 LGHNT, CDR2 FRNRAP. Here the CDR3 reads CASGFGLVSYNEQFF. CDR3 coding DNA: TGTGCTAGTGGTTTCGGACTAGTTAGCTACAATGAGCAGTTCTTC. The full variable domain, completed using reference TRBV12-5 and TRBJ2-1, is DARVTQTPRHKVTEMGQEVTMRCQPILGHNTVFWYRQTMMQGLELLAYFRNRAPLDDSGMPKDRFSAEMPDATLATLKIQPSEPRDSAVYFCASGFGLVSYNEQFFGPGTRLTVL.

The J gene is TRBJ2-7, the V gene TRBV6-6; no clear D. V was pared by 4 bases and J by 4 bases, with 5 bases between. The CDR3 sequence is 11 residues long. Per the germline V gene, CDR1 is MNHNY and CDR2 is SVGAGI (reference sequence). The CDR3 DNA sequence: TGTGCCAGCAGTTCCAAATACGAGCAGTACTTC. Its protein is CASSSKYEQYF.

The chain couples TRBV7-8 to TRBJ1-4; D may be TRBD1 (6 bases). The CDR3 spans 13 residues. Germline loops: CDR1 SGHVS, CDR2 FQNEAQ. The V end was cut by 5 bases, the J end by 6 bases, with 10 bases between. The CDR3 protein is CASSPRTDEKLFF. DNA of the CDR3: TGTGCCAGCAGCCCCCGGACAGATGAAAAACTGTTTTTT.

The chain has TRBV10-3 and TRBJ1-1, with TRBD1 as a possible D gene (5 bases). The CDR3 runs 15 residues. Germline V lookup: CDR1 ENHRY, CDR2 SYGVKD. V shed 8 bases and J shed 1 base, with 17 bases lying between them. The chain's CDR3 is CAIAVVGQGNTEAFF. The CDR3, as DNA: TGTGCCATCGCGGTCGTAGGTCAGGGGAACACTGAAGCTTTCTTT.

This sequence joins TRBV21-1 and TRBJ2-2; TRBD1, the table's D call, was not compared with the DNA. TRBV21-1 is designated a pseudogene. The CDR3 covers 15 residues. The CDR3 sequence: CARGGTGRNTGELFF. The CDR3 region has the DNA TGTGCCAGGGGGGGGACAGGGAGGAACACCGGGGAGCTGTTTTTT.

The chain carries TRBV5-1 and TRBJ2-7; the D is unclear. The length of the CDR3 is 15 residues. V lost 0 bases to trimming and J lost 0 bases, with 10 bases between them. CDR1 and CDR2 (germline): SGHRS, YFSETQ. This chain's CDR3 is CASSLGHSYSYEQYF. The CDR3 DNA reads as TGCGCCAGCAGCTTGGGACATTCCTACTCCTACGAGCAGTACTTC. Based on the CDR3 plus reference TRBV5-1 and TRBJ2-7, the full variable domain is KAGVTQTPRYLIKTRGQQVTLSCSPISGHRSVSWYQQTPGQGLQFLFEYFSETQRNKGNFPGRFSGRQFSNSRSEMNVSTLELGDSALYLCASSLGHSYSYEQYFGPGTRLTVT.

The V and J genes are TRBV7-3 and TRBJ2-2, with TRBD1 matching over 11 bases. Germline-derived CDR1 and CDR2 are SGHTA and FQGTGA. This CDR3 comprises 15 residues. V gave up 4 bases and J gave up 5 bases; unmatched junction bases: 3. CDR3 nucleotide sequence: TGTGCCAGCAGCTACGGGACAGGGGGAACCGGGGAGCTGTTTTTT. Its protein product is CASSYGTGGTGELFF.

The chain has TRBV15 and TRBJ1-2; D gene unclear. V lost 0 bases to trimming and J lost 8 bases, with 16 bases between them. This CDR3 spans 15 amino acids. Germline V gene sequence: CDR1 LNHNV, CDR2 YYDKDF (reference sequence). As DNA, the CDR3 is TGTGCCACCAGCAGAGATCCCGGCTCTTCGCGGGGCTACACCTTC. As protein: CATSRDPGSSRGYTF.

The chain links TRBV12-1 to TRBJ2-2; no check of the table's D call, TRBD1, against the DNA was made. TRBV12-1 is deemed a pseudogene. CDR3 length: 17 amino acids. For the CDR3, the DNA is TGTGCCAGCAGCCCAAAGGCAGGGACATTAATCACCGGGGAGCTGTTTTTT. Protein product: CASSPKAGTLITGELFF.

The V gene is TRBV11-3, the J gene TRBJ2-7, with D unclear. CDR1 is SGHNT and CDR2 is YENEEA in the germline V gene. The V end lost 1 base, the J end lost 2 bases, and 9 bases lay between the germline ends. This CDR3 spans 14 amino acids. The CDR3 coding sequence is TGTGCCAGCAGCTTAGTGCGGAGTGCCTACGAGCAGTACTTC. Protein sequence: CASSLVRSAYEQYF.

This clone was seen a handful of times. J is TRBJ1-6 and V is TRBV5-4; TRBD1 is a possible D gene (5 bases). CDR1 is SGHNT and CDR2 is YYREEE in the germline V gene (reference sequence). The CDR3 has 15 amino acids. The germline V and J ends were trimmed by 0 bases and 6 bases, with 10 bases remaining between them. CDR3 sequence reads: CASSLEGAPNSPLHF. CDR3 in DNA: TGTGCCAGCAGCTTGGAAGGGGCACCTAATTCACCCCTCCACTTT.

As to this clone: The junction departs from germline at one end; a sequencing error may be responsible. The J gene is TRBJ1-6, the V gene TRBV19, with D possibly being TRBD1 (6 bases). CDR3 length: 13 amino acids. Germline CDR1 LNHDA, CDR2 SQIVND (reference sequence). Here the CDR3 DNA reads TGTGCCAGTAGTATTTCGACAGGTTCAACCCTCCACTTT. This sequence encodes CASSISTGSTLHF.

The chain combines TRBV4-1 with TRBJ2-7, with D perhaps matching TRBD1 (6 bases). Germline V gene sequence: CDR1 MGHRA, CDR2 YSYEKL. V lost 4 bases, J lost 9 bases, and 25 bases lay in between. The CDR3 covers 16 residues. Here the CDR3 reads CASSPINRDTRFGQYF. In DNA form, the CDR3 reads TGCGCCAGCAGCCCCATAAACCGGGACACCCGCTTCGGGCAGTACTTC.

The chain uses TRBV10-3 and TRBJ2-3; TRBD2 is a possible D gene (6 bases). Between the trimmed V and J ends, which lost 9 bases and 1 base, there was a span of 11 bases. The CDR3 has 13 residues. CDR1 is ENHRY, CDR2 SYGVKD, per germline. The CDR3: CAIKRVRTDTQYF. The CDR3 DNA reads TGTGCCATTAAGCGGGTACGCACAGATACGCAGTATTTT.